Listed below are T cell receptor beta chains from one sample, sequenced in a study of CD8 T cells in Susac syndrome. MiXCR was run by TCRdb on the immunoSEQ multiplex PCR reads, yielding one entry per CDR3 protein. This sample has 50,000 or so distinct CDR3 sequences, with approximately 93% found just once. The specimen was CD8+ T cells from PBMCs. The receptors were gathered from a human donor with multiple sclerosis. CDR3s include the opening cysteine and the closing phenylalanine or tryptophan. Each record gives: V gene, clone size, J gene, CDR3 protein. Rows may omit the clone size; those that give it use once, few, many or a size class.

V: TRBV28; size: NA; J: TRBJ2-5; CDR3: CASRLKTERYQETQYF
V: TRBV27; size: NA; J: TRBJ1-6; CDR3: CASSSGFRNSPLHF
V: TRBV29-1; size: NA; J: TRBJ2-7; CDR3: CSVLLGEQYF
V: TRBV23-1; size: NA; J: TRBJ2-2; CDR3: CASSQSTRALEMAGELFF
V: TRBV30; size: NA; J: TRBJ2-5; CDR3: CAWNPQGGLQETQYF
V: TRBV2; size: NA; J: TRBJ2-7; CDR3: CASSRTDSYEQYF
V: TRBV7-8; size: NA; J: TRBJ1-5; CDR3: CASSLWGSNQPQHF
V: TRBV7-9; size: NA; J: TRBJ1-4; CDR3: CASSLMTTATNEKLFF
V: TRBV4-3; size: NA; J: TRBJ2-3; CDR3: CASSHRGSRAYTDTQYF
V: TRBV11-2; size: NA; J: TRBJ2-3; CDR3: CASSYQTDTQYF
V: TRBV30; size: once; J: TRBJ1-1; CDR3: CAWSVLGGRGTEAFF
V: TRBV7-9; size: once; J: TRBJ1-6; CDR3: CASSPLDRVSPLHF
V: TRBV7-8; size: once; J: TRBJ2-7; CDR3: CASSPPGWYEQYF
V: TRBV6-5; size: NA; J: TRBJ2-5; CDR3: CASSLFQGGETQYF
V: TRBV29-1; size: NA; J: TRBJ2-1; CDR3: CSGGGPYNEQFF
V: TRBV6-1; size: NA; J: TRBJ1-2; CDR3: CASSQASADSFYGYTF
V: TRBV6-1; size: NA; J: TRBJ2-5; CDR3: CASRPGLILFQETQYF
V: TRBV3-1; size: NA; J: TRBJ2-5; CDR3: CASSLPGGQETQYF
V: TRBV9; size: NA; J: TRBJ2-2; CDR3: CASSVPLMGGENTGELFF
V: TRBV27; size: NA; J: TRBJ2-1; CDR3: CASSWTSGGDEQFF
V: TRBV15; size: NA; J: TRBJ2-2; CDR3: CATSGGGQDFTGELFF
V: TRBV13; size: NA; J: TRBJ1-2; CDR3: CASSPQGQGSSYTF
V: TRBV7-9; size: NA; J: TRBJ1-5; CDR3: CASSSGDGNQPQHF
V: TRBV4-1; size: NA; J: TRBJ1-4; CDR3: CASSPEWTGGSEKLFF
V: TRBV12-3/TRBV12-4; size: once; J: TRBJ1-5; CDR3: CASSFDSGSNQPQHF
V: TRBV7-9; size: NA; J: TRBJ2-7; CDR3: CASSFPRDYFSGEQYF
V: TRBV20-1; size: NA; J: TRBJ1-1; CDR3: CSARDSQGDYTEAFF
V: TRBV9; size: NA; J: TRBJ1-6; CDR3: CASSATGPNSPLHF
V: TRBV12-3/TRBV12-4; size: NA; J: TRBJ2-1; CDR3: CASSPYRGSGNEQFF
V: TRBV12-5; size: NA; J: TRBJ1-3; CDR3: CASGQGQGAGTIYF
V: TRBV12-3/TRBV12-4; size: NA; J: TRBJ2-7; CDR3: CASRSGHSSYEQYF
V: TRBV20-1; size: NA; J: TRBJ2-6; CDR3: CSADVNGQPITGANVLTF
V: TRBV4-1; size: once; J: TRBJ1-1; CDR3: CASSFKSNTEAFF
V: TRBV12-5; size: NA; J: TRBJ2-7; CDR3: CASRSSSGPYEQYF
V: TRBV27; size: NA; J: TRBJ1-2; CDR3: CASSLYENYGYTF
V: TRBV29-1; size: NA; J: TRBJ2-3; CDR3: CSVEDLYGADTQYF
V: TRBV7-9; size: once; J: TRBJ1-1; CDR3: CASTQLRGTEAFF
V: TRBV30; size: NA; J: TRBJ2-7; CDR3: CAWSVPIGEGLYEQYF
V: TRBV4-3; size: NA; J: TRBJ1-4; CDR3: CASSQDGAGGNEKLFF
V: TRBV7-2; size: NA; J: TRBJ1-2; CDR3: CASSIHSGTATSYTF
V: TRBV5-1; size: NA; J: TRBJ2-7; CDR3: CASRASRFGDGYEQYF
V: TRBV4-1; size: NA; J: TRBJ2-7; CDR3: CASSHRGGESRYYEQYF
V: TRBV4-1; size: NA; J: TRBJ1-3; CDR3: CASSTGSHSGNTIYF
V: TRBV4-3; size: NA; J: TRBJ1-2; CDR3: CASSQSTPTTVLHGYTF
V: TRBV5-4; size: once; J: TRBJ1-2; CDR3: CASQMKIPPQDYGYTF
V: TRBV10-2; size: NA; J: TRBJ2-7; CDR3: CASLDAGGAYEQYF
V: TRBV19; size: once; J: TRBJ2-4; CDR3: CASSPSPGKLAKNIQYF
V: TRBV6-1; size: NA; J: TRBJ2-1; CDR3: CASSALAGGVGEQFF
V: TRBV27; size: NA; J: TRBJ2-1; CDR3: CASASLGSYNEQFF
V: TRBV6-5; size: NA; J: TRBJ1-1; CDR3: CATSDREDTEAFF
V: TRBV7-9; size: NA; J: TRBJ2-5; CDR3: CASSSGTQETQYF
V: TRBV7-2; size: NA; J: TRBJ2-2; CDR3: CASSLITGELFF
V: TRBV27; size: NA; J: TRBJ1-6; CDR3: CASSYGGTNSPLHF
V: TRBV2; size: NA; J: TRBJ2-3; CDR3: CASSELGRSTDTQYF
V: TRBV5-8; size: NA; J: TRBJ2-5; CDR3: CASHAGQGAYQETQYF
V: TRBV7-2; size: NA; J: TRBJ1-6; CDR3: CASSLQGLNSPLHF
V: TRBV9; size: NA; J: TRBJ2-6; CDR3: CASSDLWRLTF
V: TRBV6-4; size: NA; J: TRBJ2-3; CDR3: CASRDKEGADTQYF
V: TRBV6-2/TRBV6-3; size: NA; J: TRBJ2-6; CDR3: CASSSLPLGRQGASSGANVLTF